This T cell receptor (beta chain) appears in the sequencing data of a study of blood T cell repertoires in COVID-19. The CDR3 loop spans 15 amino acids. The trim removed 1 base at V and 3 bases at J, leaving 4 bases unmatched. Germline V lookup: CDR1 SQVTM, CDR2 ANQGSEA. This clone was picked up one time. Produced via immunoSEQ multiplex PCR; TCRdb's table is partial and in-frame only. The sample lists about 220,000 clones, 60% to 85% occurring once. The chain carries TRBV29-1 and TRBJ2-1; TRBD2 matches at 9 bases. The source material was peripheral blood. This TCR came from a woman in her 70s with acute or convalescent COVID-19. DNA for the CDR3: TGCAGCGTTGAAGGCGCGGGGGGGAACTACAATGAGCAGTTCTTC. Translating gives CSVEGAGGNYNEQFF.